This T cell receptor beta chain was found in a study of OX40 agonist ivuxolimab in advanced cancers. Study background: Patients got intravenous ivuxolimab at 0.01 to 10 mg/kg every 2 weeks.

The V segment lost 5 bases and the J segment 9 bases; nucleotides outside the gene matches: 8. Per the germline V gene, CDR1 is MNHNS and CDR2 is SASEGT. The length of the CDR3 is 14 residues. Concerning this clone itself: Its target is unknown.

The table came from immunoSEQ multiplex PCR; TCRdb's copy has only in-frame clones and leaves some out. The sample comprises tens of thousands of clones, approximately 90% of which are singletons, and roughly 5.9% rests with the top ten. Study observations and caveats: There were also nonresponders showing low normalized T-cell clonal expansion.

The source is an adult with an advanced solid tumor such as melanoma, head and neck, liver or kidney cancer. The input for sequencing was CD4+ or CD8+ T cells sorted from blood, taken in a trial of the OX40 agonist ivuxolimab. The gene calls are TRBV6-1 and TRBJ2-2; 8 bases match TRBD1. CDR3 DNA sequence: TGTGCCAGCAGTAGGGAGACAGGGGTTTGGGAGCTGTTTTTT. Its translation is CASSRETGVWELFF.